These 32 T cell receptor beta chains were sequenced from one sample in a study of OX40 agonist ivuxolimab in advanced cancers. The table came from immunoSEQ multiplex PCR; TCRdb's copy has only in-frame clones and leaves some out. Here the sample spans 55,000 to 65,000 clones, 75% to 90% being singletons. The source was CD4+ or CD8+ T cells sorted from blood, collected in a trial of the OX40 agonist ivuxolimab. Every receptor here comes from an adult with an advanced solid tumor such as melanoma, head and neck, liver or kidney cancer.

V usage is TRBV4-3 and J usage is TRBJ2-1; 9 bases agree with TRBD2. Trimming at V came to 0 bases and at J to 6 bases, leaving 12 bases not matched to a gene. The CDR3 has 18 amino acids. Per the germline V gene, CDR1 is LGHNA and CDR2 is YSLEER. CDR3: CASSQEVGRGGFGNEQFF. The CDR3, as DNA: TGCGCCAGCAGCCAAGAAGTAGGGCGGGGGGGTTTTGGCAATGAGCAGTTCTTC.

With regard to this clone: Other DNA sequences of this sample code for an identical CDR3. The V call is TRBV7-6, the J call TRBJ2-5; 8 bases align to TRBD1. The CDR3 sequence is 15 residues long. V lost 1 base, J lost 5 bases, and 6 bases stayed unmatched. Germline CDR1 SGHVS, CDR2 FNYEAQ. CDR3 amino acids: CASSLGSGGGETQYF. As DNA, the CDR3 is TGTGCCAGCAGCTTAGGGTCAGGGGGCGGGGAGACCCAGTACTTC.

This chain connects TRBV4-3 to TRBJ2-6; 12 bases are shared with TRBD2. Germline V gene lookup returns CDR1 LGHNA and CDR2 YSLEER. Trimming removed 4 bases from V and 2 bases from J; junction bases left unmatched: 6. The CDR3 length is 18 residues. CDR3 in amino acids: CASSLRTSGDAGANVLTF. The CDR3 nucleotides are TGCGCCAGCAGCCTCCGGACTAGCGGGGATGCTGGGGCCAACGTCCTGACTTTC.

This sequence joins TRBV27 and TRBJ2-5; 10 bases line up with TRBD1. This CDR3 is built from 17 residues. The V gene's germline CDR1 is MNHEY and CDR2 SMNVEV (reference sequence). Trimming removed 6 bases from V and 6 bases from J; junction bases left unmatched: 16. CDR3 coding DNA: TGTGCCAGCAGCTACCTTACAGCGGGACAGGGGAATCAGACCCAGTACTTC. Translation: CASSYLTAGQGNQTQYF.

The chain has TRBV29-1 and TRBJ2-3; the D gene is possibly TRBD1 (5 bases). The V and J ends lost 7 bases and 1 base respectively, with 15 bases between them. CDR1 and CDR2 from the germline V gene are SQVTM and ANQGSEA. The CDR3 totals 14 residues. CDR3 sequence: CSAVWPTGTDTQYF. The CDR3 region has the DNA TGCAGCGCCGTGTGGCCGACAGGCACAGATACGCAGTATTTT.

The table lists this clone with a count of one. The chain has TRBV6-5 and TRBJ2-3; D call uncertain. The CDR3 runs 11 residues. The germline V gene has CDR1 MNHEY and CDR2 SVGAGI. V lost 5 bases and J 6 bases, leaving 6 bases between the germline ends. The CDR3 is CASSRADTQYF. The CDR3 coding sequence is TGTGCCAGCAGTCGGGCGGATACGCAGTATTTT.

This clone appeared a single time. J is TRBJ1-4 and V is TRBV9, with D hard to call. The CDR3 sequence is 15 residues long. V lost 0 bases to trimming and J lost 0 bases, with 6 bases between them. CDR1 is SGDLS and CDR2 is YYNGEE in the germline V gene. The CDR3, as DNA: TGTGCCAGCAGCGTAGGCGCTGCAACTAATGAAAAACTGTTTTTT. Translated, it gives CASSVGAATNEKLFF.

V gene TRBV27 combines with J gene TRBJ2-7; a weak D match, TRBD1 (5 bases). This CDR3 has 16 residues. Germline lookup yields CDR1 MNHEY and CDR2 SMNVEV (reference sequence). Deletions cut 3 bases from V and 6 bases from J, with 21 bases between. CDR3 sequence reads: CASSFLHQGRSGEQYF. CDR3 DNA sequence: TGTGCCAGCAGTTTCCTACATCAGGGTAGATCGGGCGAGCAGTACTTC.

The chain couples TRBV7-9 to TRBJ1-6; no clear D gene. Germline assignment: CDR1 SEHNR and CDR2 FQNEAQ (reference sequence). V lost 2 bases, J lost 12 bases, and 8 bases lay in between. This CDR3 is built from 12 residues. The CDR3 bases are TGTGCCAGCAGCTTACCCACGCGACCCCTCCACTTT. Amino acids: CASSLPTRPLHF.

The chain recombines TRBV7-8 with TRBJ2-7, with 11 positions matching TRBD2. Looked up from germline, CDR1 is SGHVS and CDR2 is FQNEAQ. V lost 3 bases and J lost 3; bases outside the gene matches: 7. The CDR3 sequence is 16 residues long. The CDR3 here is CASSLGRLAGYYEQYF. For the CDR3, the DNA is TGTGCCAGCAGCTTGGGCAGACTAGCGGGGTACTACGAGCAGTACTTC.

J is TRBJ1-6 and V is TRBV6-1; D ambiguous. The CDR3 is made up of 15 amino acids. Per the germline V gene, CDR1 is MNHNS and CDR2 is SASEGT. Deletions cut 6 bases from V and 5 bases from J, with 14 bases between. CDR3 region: CASRDVGVHNSPLHF. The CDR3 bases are TGTGCCAGCAGGGATGTCGGGGTCCATAATTCACCCCTCCACTTT.

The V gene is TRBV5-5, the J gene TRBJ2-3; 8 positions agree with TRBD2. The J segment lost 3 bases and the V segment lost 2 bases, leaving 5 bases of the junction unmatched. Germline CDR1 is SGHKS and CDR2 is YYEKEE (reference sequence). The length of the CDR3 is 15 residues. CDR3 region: CASSFVSGGTDTQYF. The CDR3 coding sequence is TGTGCCAGCAGCTTTGTGAGCGGGGGAACAGATACGCAGTATTTT.

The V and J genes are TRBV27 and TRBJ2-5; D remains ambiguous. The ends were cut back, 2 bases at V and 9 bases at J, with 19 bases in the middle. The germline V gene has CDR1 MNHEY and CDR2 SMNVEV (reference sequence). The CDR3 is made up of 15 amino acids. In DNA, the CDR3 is TGTGCCAGCAGTTTAACGTTTAGTCCAGGTCAGGCCCAGTACTTC. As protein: CASSLTFSPGQAQYF.

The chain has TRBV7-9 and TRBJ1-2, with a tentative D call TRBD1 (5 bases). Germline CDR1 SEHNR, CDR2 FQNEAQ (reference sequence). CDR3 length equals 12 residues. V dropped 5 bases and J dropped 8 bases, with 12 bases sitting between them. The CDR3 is CASSLDPGGYTF. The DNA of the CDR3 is TGTGCCAGCAGCCTAGATCCAGGGGGCTACACCTTC.

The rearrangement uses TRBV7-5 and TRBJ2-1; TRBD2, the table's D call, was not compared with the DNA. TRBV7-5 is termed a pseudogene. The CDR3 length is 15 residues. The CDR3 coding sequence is TGTGTCAGAAGCTTACTTAGCGGGGGGAACAATGAGCAGTTCTTC. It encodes CVRSLLSGGNNEQFF.

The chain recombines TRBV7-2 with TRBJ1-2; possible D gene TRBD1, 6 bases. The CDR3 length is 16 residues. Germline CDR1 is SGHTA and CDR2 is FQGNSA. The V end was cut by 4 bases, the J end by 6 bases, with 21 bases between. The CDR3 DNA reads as TGTGCCAGCAGCTCGGGTGTTCGCCGGGGGGCGAATGGCTACACCTTC. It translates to CASSSGVRRGANGYTF.

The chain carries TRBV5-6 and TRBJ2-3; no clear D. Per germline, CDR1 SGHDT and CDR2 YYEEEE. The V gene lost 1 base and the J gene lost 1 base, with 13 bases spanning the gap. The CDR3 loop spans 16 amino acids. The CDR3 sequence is CASSLRVTAGTDTQYF. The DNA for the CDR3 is TGTGCCAGCAGCTTGCGGGTAACCGCTGGCACAGATACGCAGTATTTT.

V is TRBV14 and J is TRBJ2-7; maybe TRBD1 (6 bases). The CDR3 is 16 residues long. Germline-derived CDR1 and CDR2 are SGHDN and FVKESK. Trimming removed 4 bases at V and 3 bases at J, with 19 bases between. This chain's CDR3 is CASSLTGRGFGYEQYF. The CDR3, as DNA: TGTGCCAGCAGCCTTACAGGGAGAGGATTCGGCTACGAGCAGTACTTC.

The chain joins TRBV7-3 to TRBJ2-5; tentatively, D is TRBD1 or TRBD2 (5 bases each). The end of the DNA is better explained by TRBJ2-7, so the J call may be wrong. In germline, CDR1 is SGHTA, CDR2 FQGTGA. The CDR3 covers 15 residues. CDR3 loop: CASSLLPGAGYEQYF. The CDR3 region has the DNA TGTGCCAGCAGCCTTCTCCCCGGGGCCGGGTACGAGCAGTACTTC.

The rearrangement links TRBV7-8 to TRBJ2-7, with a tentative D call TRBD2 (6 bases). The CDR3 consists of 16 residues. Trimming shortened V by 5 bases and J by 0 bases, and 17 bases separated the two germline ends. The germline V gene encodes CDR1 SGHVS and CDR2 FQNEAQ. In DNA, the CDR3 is TGTGCCAGCAGCCTTCTAGCGTGGGCGAGCTCCTACGAGCAGTACTTC. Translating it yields CASSLLAWASSYEQYF.

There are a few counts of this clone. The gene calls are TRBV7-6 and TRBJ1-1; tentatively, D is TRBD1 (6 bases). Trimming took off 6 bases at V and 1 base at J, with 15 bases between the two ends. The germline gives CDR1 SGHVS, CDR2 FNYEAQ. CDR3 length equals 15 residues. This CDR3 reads CASRRQDSGNTEAFF. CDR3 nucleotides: TGTGCCAGCAGGCGACAGGATTCAGGGAACACTGAAGCTTTCTTT. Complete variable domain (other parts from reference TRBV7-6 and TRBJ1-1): GAGVSQSPRYKVTKRGQDVALRCDPISGHVSLYWYRQALGQGPEFLTYFNYEAQQDKSGLPNDRFSAERPEGSISTLTIQRTEQRDSAMYRCASRRQDSGNTEAFFGQGTRLTVV.

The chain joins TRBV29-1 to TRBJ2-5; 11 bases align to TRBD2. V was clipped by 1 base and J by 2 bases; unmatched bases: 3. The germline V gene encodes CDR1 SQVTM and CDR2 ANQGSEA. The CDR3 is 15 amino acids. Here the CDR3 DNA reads TGCAGCGTTGAAGCGCGACTAGCGGGACAAGAGACCCAGTACTTC. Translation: CSVEARLAGQETQYF. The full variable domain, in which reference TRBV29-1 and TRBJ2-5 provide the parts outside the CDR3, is SAVISQKPSRDICQRGTSLTIQCQVDSQVTMMFWYRQQPGQSLTLIATANQGSEATYESGFVIDKFPISRPNLTFSTLTVSNMSPEDSSIYLCSVEARLAGQETQYFGPGTRLLVL.

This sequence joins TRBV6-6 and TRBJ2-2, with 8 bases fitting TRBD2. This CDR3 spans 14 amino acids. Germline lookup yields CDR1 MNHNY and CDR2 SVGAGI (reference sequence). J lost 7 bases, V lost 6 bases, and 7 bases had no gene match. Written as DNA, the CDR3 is TGTGCCAGCAGAGCTAACGGGGGGGTCGGGGAGCTGTTTTTT. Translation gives CASRANGGVGELFF.

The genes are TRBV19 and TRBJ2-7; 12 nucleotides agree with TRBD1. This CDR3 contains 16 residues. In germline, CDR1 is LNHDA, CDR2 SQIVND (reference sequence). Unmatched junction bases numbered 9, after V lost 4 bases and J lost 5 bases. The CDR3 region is CASSTNTGQGAHEQYF. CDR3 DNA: TGTGCCAGTAGTACAAATACGGGACAGGGGGCTCACGAGCAGTACTTC.

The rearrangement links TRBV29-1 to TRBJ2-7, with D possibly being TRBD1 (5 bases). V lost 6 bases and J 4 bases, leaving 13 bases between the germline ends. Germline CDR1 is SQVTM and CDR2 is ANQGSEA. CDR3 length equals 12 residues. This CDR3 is CSVGAGSYEQYF. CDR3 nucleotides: TGCAGCGTGGGTGCAGGGTCTTACGAGCAGTACTTC.

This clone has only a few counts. The CDR3 sequence: CASTETGFGYTF. Here the CDR3 DNA reads TGTGCCAGCACCGAAACAGGGTTTGGCTACACCTTC. The chain joins TRBV2 to TRBJ1-2, with a tentative D call TRBD1 (6 bases). The CDR3 consists of 12 residues. Between the trimmed V and J ends, which lost 7 bases and 7 bases, there was a span of 13 bases. CDR1 is SNHLY and CDR2 is FYNNEI in the germline V gene.

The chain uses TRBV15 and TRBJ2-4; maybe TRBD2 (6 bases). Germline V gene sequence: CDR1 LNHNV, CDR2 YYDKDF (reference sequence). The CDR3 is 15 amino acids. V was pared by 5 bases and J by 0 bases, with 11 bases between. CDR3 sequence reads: CATSGRGLAKNIQYF. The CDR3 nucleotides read TGTGCCACCAGCGGGCGGGGACTAGCCAAAAACATTCAGTACTTC.

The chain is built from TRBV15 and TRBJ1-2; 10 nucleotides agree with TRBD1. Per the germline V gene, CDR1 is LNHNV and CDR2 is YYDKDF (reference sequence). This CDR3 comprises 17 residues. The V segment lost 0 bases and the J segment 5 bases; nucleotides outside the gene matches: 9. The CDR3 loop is CATSRDGPGQGIYGYTF. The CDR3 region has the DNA TGTGCCACCAGCAGAGATGGCCCGGGACAGGGGATTTATGGCTACACCTTC.

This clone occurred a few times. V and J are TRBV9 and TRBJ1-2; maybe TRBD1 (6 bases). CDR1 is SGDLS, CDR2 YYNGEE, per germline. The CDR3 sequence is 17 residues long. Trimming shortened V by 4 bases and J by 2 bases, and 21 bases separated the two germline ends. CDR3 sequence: CASSTRGGDKRNYGYTF. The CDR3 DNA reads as TGTGCCAGCAGCACCCGGGGTGGGGACAAACGGAACTATGGCTACACCTTC. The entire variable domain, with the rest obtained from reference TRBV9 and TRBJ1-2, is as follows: DSGVTQTPKHLITATGQRVTLRCSPRSGDLSVYWYQQSLDQGLQFLIQYYNGEERAKGNILERFSAQQFPDLHSELNLSSLELGDSALYFCASSTRGGDKRNYGYTFGSGTRLTVV.

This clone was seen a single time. The CDR3 loop is CAWSLDRRYSPLHF. The CDR3 nucleotides are TGTGCCTGGAGTTTGGACAGACGTTATTCACCCCTCCACTTT. This chain links TRBV30 with TRBJ1-6; possible D gene TRBD1, 6 bases. Deletions cut 2 bases from V and 8 bases from J, with 13 bases between. The germline V gene encodes CDR1 GTSNPN and CDR2 SVGIG (reference sequence). The CDR3 runs to 14 residues.

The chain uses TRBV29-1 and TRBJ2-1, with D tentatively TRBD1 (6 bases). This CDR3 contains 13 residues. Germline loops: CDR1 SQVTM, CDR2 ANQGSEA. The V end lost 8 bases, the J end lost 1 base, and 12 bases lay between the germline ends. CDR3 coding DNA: TGCAGCACCGGACAGTTATCCTACAATGAGCAGTTCTTC. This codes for CSTGQLSYNEQFF.

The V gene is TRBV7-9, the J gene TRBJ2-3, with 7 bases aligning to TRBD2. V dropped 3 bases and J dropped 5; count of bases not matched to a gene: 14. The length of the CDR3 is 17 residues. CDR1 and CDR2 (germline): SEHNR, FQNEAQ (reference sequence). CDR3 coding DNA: TGTGCCAGCAGCTTTTCAGTCGTCGGGGGGTCGCTAGATACGCAGTATTTT. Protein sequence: CASSFSVVGGSLDTQYF.